One sample yielded the 12 T cell receptor beta chains listed below, sequenced in a study of shared T cell receptors in the human thymus. The assay was immunoSEQ multiplex PCR, and TCRdb's table has in-frame clones only and misses some. The repertoire holds some 640,000 clones, with around 87% as singletons. Separately, the same data were catalogued under a study of human thymus T cells.

The sequencing input was thymocytes. The receptors come from a boy in the first two years of life with a congenital heart defect.

V is TRBV6-5 and J is TRBJ1-3; D unclear. The germline V gene has CDR1 MNHEY and CDR2 SVGAGI. Trimming removed 2 bases at V and 0 bases at J, with 8 bases between. The CDR3 consists of 15 residues. CDR3 residues: CASSYDKSSGNTIYF. CDR3 coding DNA: TGTGCCAGCAGTTACGACAAGAGCTCTGGAAACACCATATATTTT.

V usage is TRBV10-3 and J usage is TRBJ1-1; D possibly corresponds to TRBD1 (5 bases). Trimming took 7 bases from V and 3 from J, leaving 9 bases between them. Germline CDR1 reads ENHRY; CDR2 reads SYGVKD. This CDR3 spans 12 amino acids. DNA of the CDR3: TGTGCCATCAAGGAGGGGCACACTGAAGCTTTCTTT. Translated: CAIKEGHTEAFF.

The CDR3 bases are TGTGCCACCAGCAGGTGGGGCGGGAGTCCGGATACGCAGTATTTT. It translates to CATSRWGGSPDTQYF. V gene TRBV15 combines with J gene TRBJ2-3; 7 nucleotides line up with TRBD2. J gave up 6 bases and V 3 bases, and 9 bases lay outside the gene matches. In germline, CDR1 is LNHNV, CDR2 YYDKDF (reference sequence). The CDR3 covers 15 residues.

The gene calls are TRBV11-2 and TRBJ1-3; D ambiguous. The germline V and J ends were trimmed by 5 bases and 0 bases, with 14 bases remaining between them. Germline V gives CDR1 SGHAT, CDR2 FQNNGV. CDR3 length equals 16 residues. The CDR3: CASSPRHSSSGNTIYF. CDR3 coding DNA: TGTGCCAGCAGCCCTCGGCACAGTAGCTCTGGAAACACCATATATTTT.

The chain links TRBV4-1 to TRBJ2-4; TRBD1 aligns across 7 bases. With 1 base clipped from V and 2 bases from J, the junction kept 2 bases outside the gene matches. This CDR3 has 15 amino acids. Germline V CDR1 and CDR2: MGHRA, YSYEKL. The CDR3 DNA reads TGCGCCAGCAGCCAAGGACAGGGTACCAAAAACATTCAGTACTTC. Protein product: CASSQGQGTKNIQYF.

On this clone itself: Other DNA sequences in this specimen translate into the identical CDR3. The chain couples TRBV5-1 to TRBJ2-3; tentative D call: TRBD1 (6 bases). Germline V gene data show CDR1 as SGHRS and CDR2 as YFSETQ. The V end was cut by 1 base, the J end by 3 bases, with 6 bases between. The CDR3 runs 13 residues. CDR3 sequence (DNA): TGCGCCAGCAGCTTGCAGGGGACAGATACGCAGTATTTT. Its protein is CASSLQGTDTQYF.

This rearrangement joins TRBV6-4 to TRBJ2-3; 7 bases are a match to TRBD2. The CDR3 covers 14 residues. J gave up 4 bases and V 10 bases, and 11 bases lay outside the gene matches. CDR1 and CDR2 from the germline V gene are MRHNA and SNTAGT. The CDR3 nucleotides are TGTGCCATACGGACTAGTCGAACGCCAGATACGCAGTATTTT. Translation gives CAIRTSRTPDTQYF.

The genes are TRBV7-6 and TRBJ2-7; 9 bases agree with TRBD1. This CDR3 region has 16 residues. V dropped 5 bases and J dropped 3; count of bases not matched to a gene: 11. Looked up from germline, CDR1 is SGHVS and CDR2 is FNYEAQ. Here the CDR3 reads CASSLTGTGSHYEQYF. CDR3 DNA: TGTGCCAGCAGCCTCACCGGGACAGGGTCCCACTACGAGCAGTACTTC. The full variable domain, rest sourced from reference TRBV7-6 and TRBJ2-7, is GAGVSQSPRYKVTKRGQDVALRCDPISGHVSLYWYRQALGQGPEFLTYFNYEAQQDKSGLPNDRFSAERPEGSISTLTIQRTEQRDSAMYRCASSLTGTGSHYEQYFGPGTRLTVT.

The rearrangement links TRBV5-1 to TRBJ2-1; TRBD2 agrees at 15 bases. Germline values: CDR1 SGHRS, CDR2 YFSETQ. CDR3 length equals 19 residues. Losses at the gene ends were 2 bases for V and 2 bases for J; bases not matched to a gene: 8. CDR3 region: CASSFHRTSGGVPYNEQFF. The CDR3 region has the DNA TGCGCCAGCAGCTTTCACCGGACTAGCGGGGGGGTTCCCTACAATGAGCAGTTCTTC.

The V call is TRBV4-1, the J call TRBJ2-7; possible D gene TRBD1, 6 bases. The V end lost 2 bases, the J end lost 2 bases, and 16 bases lay between the germline ends. The CDR3 covers 16 residues. Germline assignment: CDR1 MGHRA and CDR2 YSYEKL. The CDR3: CASSQTSGQGTYEQYF. CDR3 bases: TGCGCCAGCAGCCAAACTTCTGGGCAGGGGACCTACGAGCAGTACTTC.

CDR3: CASSLLVSGGASTQYF. The CDR3 nucleotides read TGTGCCAGCAGCTTGCTAGTAAGCGGGGGGGCCTCAACGCAGTATTTT. The chain links TRBV5-6 to TRBJ2-3; 10 bases match TRBD2. The CDR3 runs 16 residues. Germline assignment: CDR1 SGHDT and CDR2 YYEEEE. V dropped 1 base and J dropped 9; count of bases not matched to a gene: 11.

This chain uses TRBV28 with TRBJ1-5; tentative D call: TRBD1 (6 bases). This CDR3 spans 14 amino acids. V lost 7 bases and J 2 bases, leaving 12 bases between the germline ends. Germline V gives CDR1 MDHEN, CDR2 SYDVKM. In DNA form, the CDR3 reads TGTGCCAGCAAGCAGGGGTTAGGCAATCAGCCCCAGCATTTT. It encodes CASKQGLGNQPQHF.